The clone carrying this T cell receptor (beta chain) was seen a few times. As yet, its antigen is unknown. The data were taken from a study of blood T cells in healthy people across ages. In the study overall: Template switching recovered approximately one barcoded beta molecule for every two T cells. Study observations and caveats: Roughly linearly, TCR beta diversity per million T cells fell as age increased. Donor CMV infection status was unknown, possibly confounding age-related changes in expanded clonotypes.

Sample-barcoded 5' priming and a J-beta primer mix drove a second PCR of 7 to 11 cycles. All cDNA molecules were each tagged by a template-switch adaptor with 12 random nucleotides. TCRdb independently ran MiXCR on the 5' RACE reads; one entry per CDR3 protein. The sample shows more than 1,400,000 distinct CDR3 sequences, 42% of them seen only once. With 7 bases clipped from V and 4 bases from J, the junction kept 10 bases outside the gene matches. The CDR3 runs to 14 residues. CDR1 MNHNS and CDR2 SASEGT come from the germline V gene. This chain uses TRBV6-1 with TRBJ2-7, with TRBD1 matching over 7 bases. What was sequenced was blood. This clonotype was sampled from a woman between 18 and 29 years old in good health. CDR3: CASTPGQLRYEQYF. CDR3 nucleotide sequence: TGTGCCAGCACCCCGGGACAGTTGAGGTACGAGCAGTACTTC.